This paragraph covers one T cell receptor beta chain sequence. Its specificity is unknown. CDR1 and CDR2 from the germline V gene are SGHNT and YYREEE (reference sequence). V shed 0 bases and J 3 bases; nucleotides not matched to a gene: 3. This CDR3 has 15 amino acids. This sample is part of a study of T cells in localized non-small cell lung cancer. Study results and limitations: Higher blood T cell density went with longer overall survival. Heterogeneity remains possible, as sequencing covered one tumor region only. When the top 100 tumor clones were examined, a median approximately 57 of them also appeared in the adjacent lung, which was paired and uninvolved. Uninvolved adjacent lung showed higher T cell clonality than tumor.

Repertoires were generated with immunoSEQ multiplex PCR, while TCRdb's copy carries only in-frame clones and drops some. The table includes more than 7,500 clones, 92% detected once. The material was peripheral blood, obtained before any cancer treatment. The sequence was obtained from a woman aged 40 to 75 with stage I squamous cell lung carcinoma. The chain uses TRBV5-4 and TRBJ2-1, with 7 bases identical to TRBD1. The CDR3 loop reads CASSLDRGVYNEQFF. Here the CDR3 DNA reads TGTGCCAGCAGCTTGGACAGGGGCGTCTACAATGAGCAGTTCTTC.